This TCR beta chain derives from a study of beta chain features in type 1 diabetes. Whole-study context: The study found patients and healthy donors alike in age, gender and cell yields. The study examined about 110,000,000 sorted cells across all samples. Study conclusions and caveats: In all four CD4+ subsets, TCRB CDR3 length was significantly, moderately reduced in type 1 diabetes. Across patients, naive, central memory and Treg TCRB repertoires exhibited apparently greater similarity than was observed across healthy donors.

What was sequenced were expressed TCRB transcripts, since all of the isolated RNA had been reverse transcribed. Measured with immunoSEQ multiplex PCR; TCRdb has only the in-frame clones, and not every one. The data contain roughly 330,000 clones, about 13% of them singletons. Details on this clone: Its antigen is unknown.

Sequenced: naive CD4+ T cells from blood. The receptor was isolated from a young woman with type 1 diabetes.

The CDR3 reads CASSLRDSYGYTF. The CDR3 nucleotides read TGTGCCAGCAGTCTCAGGGACTCGTATGGCTACACCTTC. V and J are TRBV28 and TRBJ1-2, with a tentative D call TRBD1 (5 bases). Germline V gene lookup returns CDR1 MDHEN and CDR2 SYDVKM. This CDR3 region has 13 residues. Trimming took off 5 bases at V and 5 bases at J, with 12 bases between the two ends.